This TCR beta chain was recorded in a study of blood T cells in healthy people across ages. Overall study context: About one barcoded beta molecule was captured per two T cells (by template switching).

The CDR3 covers 15 residues. Looked up from germline, CDR1 is MNHEY and CDR2 is SVGAGI. V dropped 6 bases and J dropped 4 bases, with 16 bases sitting between them. General study results and limits: Per million T cells, TCR beta diversity dropped roughly linearly as age increased.

Many counts were recorded for this clonotype. Its specificity is not known. In terms of origin and age, donors were healthy Caucasian individuals from Russia aged about 6 to 90. Each sample provided at least 5 micrograms of extracted total RNA. Alongside a J-beta primer mix, a sample-barcoded 5' primer served in a second PCR lasting about 7 to 11 cycles. MiXCR, applied by TCRdb to the 5' RACE reads, yields one record per CDR3 protein. The top ten hold about 18% of the sample, which has more than 800,000 distinct CDR3 sequences, 25% to 35% seen once. The V call is TRBV6-5, the J call TRBJ2-1; D is uncertain. This clonotype originated in a woman older than 75 in good health. Input material: blood. Here the CDR3 DNA reads TGTGCCAGCAGCCTTGCCGCGACTCGGTACAATGAGCAGTTCTTC. Amino acid sequence: CASSLAATRYNEQFF.